Listed below are T cell receptor beta chains from one sample, sequenced in a study of T-cell memory formation after mild COVID-19. TCRdb fed the 5' RACE reads into MiXCR, producing one record per CDR3 protein. The table lists about 90,000 distinct CDR3 sequences, about 16% of them singletons. The sample was PBMCs or a T cell subset sorted from them (not recorded which). The receptors were gathered from a man aged 18-30 years who had mild COVID-19 (a few samples of this study predate the infection). Cell type and time point are not known. Both conserved end residues are part of each CDR3. Fields, in order: clone size, J gene, V gene, D gene, CDR3 protein, CDR3 DNA. The D gene is left open where the match is weak. Clone size, where shown, is once, few, many, or a class for clones that have expanded.

.	TRBJ2-1	TRBV12-3/TRBV12-4	.	CASNMDNSYNEQFF	TGTGCCAGCAACATGGACAACTCCTACAATGAGCAGTTCTTC
few	TRBJ2-7	TRBV4-3	TRBD1	CASSQARTGEYEQYF	TGCGCCAGCAGCCAAGCCAGGACAGGAGAATACGAGCAGTACTTC
.	TRBJ1-2	TRBV9	.	CASRSKRDYGYTF	TGTGCCAGCAGATCGAAGCGAGACTATGGCTACACCTTC
few	TRBJ2-1	TRBV5-4	.	CASSLVADHNEQFF	TGTGCCAGCAGCTTGGTCGCCGACCACAATGAGCAGTTCTTC
few	TRBJ1-1	TRBV4-1	.	CASSPRGLNTEAFF	TGCGCCAGCAGCCCCCGTGGTTTGAACACTGAAGCTTTCTTT
few	TRBJ1-5	TRBV12-3/TRBV12-4	.	CASSFTRVSNQPQHF	TGTGCCAGCAGTTTCACCAGGGTTTCCAATCAGCCCCAGCATTTT
.	TRBJ1-2	TRBV4-3	.	CASSQEVVGRSPIYGYTF	TGCGCCAGCAGCCAAGAAGTAGTGGGCAGATCCCCCATCTATGGCTACACCTTC
few	TRBJ2-5	TRBV29-1	.	CSVDGGVQETQYF	TGCAGCGTTGACGGGGGAGTCCAAGAGACCCAGTACTTC
.	TRBJ2-1	TRBV6-5	.	CASSHPGNLQFF	TGTGCCAGCAGCCACCCGGGGAACCTGCAGTTCTTC
.	TRBJ2-3	TRBV27	.	CASSLGTTPTDTQYF	TGTGCCAGCAGTTTGGGGACGACTCCCACAGATACGCAGTATTTT
.	TRBJ2-7	TRBV25-1	TRBD1	CASEPWDRYEQYF	TGTGCCAGCGAACCTTGGGACAGATACGAGCAGTACTTC
few	TRBJ2-7	TRBV6-1	.	CASSERAGTYEQYF	TGTGCCAGCAGTGAAAGGGCGGGGACCTACGAGCAGTACTTC
.	TRBJ2-1	TRBV11-2	.	CASSRDFRGFSYNEQFF	TGTGCCAGCAGCCGAGATTTCAGGGGCTTCTCCTACAATGAGCAGTTCTTC
many	TRBJ2-3	TRBV24-1	.	CATSGGEHTDTQYF	TGTGCCACCAGTGGAGGGGAGCACACAGATACGCAGTATTTT
.	TRBJ2-7	TRBV7-9	.	CASSSDTGPTDEQYF	TGTGCCAGCAGCTCCGATACAGGACCGACGGACGAGCAGTACTTC
many	TRBJ2-1	TRBV12-3/TRBV12-4	TRBD2	CASDGGLWDEQFF	TGTGCCAGCGACGGGGGGTTGTGGGATGAGCAGTTCTTC
.	TRBJ2-2	TRBV6-5	.	CASSAGIAGELFF	TGTGCCAGCAGTGCGGGCATTGCCGGGGAGCTGTTTTTT
.	TRBJ2-1	TRBV6-2/TRBV6-3	.	CASSDLGRAYNEQFF	TGTGCCAGCAGTGACCTCGGCAGGGCCTACAATGAGCAGTTCTTC
.	TRBJ2-2	TRBV4-2	TRBD1	CASSQETGAGELFF	TGTGCCAGCAGCCAGGAGACAGGGGCCGGGGAGCTGTTTTTT
.	TRBJ2-7	TRBV4-2	.	CASSQVMGLFYEQYF	TGTGCCAGCAGCCAAGTGATGGGACTTTTCTACGAGCAGTACTTC
.	TRBJ2-7	TRBV5-1	.	CASSPGLRSSYEQYF	TGCGCCAGCAGCCCAGGACTCAGGAGCTCCTACGAGCAGTACTTC
few	TRBJ1-2	TRBV12-3/TRBV12-4	TRBD1	CASSSPRKGAYGYTF	TGTGCCAGCAGTTCCCCCCGGAAGGGGGCTTATGGCTACACCTTC
once	TRBJ2-7	TRBV11-2	TRBD2	CASSSLAPEQYF	TGTGCCAGCAGCTCACTAGCGCCCGAGCAGTACTTC
many	TRBJ2-7	TRBV6-5	TRBD1	CASRTGTGSPYEQYF	TGTGCCAGCAGAACCGGGACAGGGAGTCCCTACGAGCAGTACTTC
few	TRBJ2-1	TRBV4-1	.	CASSPILPFTRQFF	TGCGCCAGCAGCCCAATTCTACCGTTCACCAGACAGTTCTTC
.	TRBJ1-3	TRBV12-3/TRBV12-4	TRBD1	CASSFTGAGNTIYF	TGTGCCAGCAGTTTTACAGGGGCTGGAAACACCATATATTTT
.	TRBJ1-1	TRBV7-3	.	CASSLTSYGPGLNTEAFF	TGTGCCAGCAGCTTAACGAGCTATGGGCCGGGGTTGAACACTGAAGCTTTCTTT
few	TRBJ2-5	TRBV6-2/TRBV6-3	TRBD2	CASTILADQETQYF	TGTGCCAGCACCATACTAGCGGACCAAGAGACCCAGTACTTC
once	TRBJ2-1	TRBV12-3/TRBV12-4	TRBD2	CASSPPPGLATDNEQFF	TGTGCCAGCAGTCCACCTCCGGGACTAGCGACGGACAATGAGCAGTTCTTC
few	TRBJ1-2	TRBV29-1	.	CSVDSMGGYTF	TGCAGCGTTGACTCCATGGGTGGCTACACCTTC
.	TRBJ1-2	TRBV11-2	TRBD1	CASSRGTAYGYTF	TGTGCCAGCAGCAGGGGGACAGCCTATGGCTACACCTTC
.	TRBJ2-5	TRBV11-2	.	CASSLVRGTQETQYF	TGTGCCAGCAGCCTCGTGAGGGGAACGCAAGAGACCCAGTACTTC
.	TRBJ1-1	TRBV6-5	TRBD1	CASSYSRTGQTEAFF	TGTGCCAGCAGTTACTCACGGACAGGACAGACTGAAGCTTTCTTT
.	TRBJ2-1	TRBV6-2/TRBV6-3	.	CATRPVFRGYEQFF	TGTGCCACCCGTCCGGTTTTCAGGGGCTATGAGCAGTTCTTC
few	TRBJ2-1	TRBV28	.	CASRKIDEQFF	TGTGCCAGCAGGAAGATCGATGAGCAGTTCTTC
.	TRBJ2-1	TRBV9	TRBD2	CASSGTSGGAYNEQFF	TGTGCCAGCAGCGGGACTAGCGGGGGGGCCTACAATGAGCAGTTCTTC
.	TRBJ2-7	TRBV11-2	.	CASSLEFSGIGGEGYEQYF	TGTGCCAGCAGCTTAGAATTCTCAGGGATAGGCGGCGAGGGGTACGAGCAGTACTTC
.	TRBJ1-6	TRBV4-1	TRBD1	CASSLRDRENSPLHF	TGCGCCAGCAGCCTCCGGGACAGGGAAAATTCACCCCTCCACTTT